This T cell receptor beta chain appears in the sequencing data of a study of cytomegalovirus exposure and HLA in healthy donors (dated by TCRdb to between 2016 and 2019). With regard to the full study: An earlier analysis of several hundred of the donors reported 276 Gb of sequence data and around 100 million unique TCR beta sequences obtained from around 190 million T cells. In addition to the first cohort of 500 to 850 subjects, a separate validation cohort of 120 different subjects was used. The number of donors typed differed by locus, with about 629-630 for A, B, C, DRB1 and DQB1, around 520 for DQA1, approximately 570 for DPA1, and over 400 for DPB1. Donor age, sex, ethnicity and CMV serostatus were compiled together with the repertoire data. In a later genetic analysis, genome-wide SNP genotypes for about 55% of the roughly 670 donors were used, and that subset was treated as a discovery cohort. High-throughput TCR immunosequencing, statistical association of individual TCRs with disease status, and machine learning were combined to predict cytomegalovirus infection status. On average, over 200,000 unique TCR beta nucleotide sequences were sequenced per donor among 398 genotyped donors of the cohort, with 15% to 20% of those sequences being non-productive. Both class I and class II loci were covered by HLA typing, at four-digit resolution. Every repertoire in the discovery cohort had been generated on one and the same sequencing platform. An early release covering around 630 HLA-typed donors comprised about 300 gigabases of sequencing data and about 90 million unique TCR sequences. The later analysis used no new phenotypic data to find candidate immune exposures, relying instead on TCR beta sequences and their occurrence across donors. Several DR-DQ haplotypes were handled as single units for association and clustering because linkage in the cohort was strong. A later analysis re-analyzed previously published TCR beta repertoires from 600 to 850 donors and added high-resolution HLA genotyping to study TCR occurrence patterns. In an earlier analysis of around 540 of the donors, high-throughput TCR beta sequencing was used to judge whether each TCR beta V gene segment behaved as functional or pseudogenic. The study profiled the T cell repertoires of more than 500 subjects by immunosequencing and related them to cytomegalovirus serostatus. Of the 300 to 500 genotyped donors, 75% to 85% were placed in the genetic ancestry cluster associated with self-reported Caucasian donors. The study was designed to test whether signatures of past pathogen exposure could be identified by cataloging public T cell receptors. Study-level results and caveats: According to the authors, the approach could potentially be generalized to other disease states and immunological phenotypes. The study gave a list of about 170 TCR beta chains associated with cytomegalovirus. In vitro tests confirmed that a few of the cytomegalovirus-associated TCR beta chains recognize cytomegalovirus antigens. According to a later analysis, TCR association rates differed among HLA loci, with DRB1 alleles showing the most associated TCRs and HLA-C alleles showing the fewest. A later analysis found that HLA-associated TCR beta chains were more clonally expanded and had lower generation probabilities than equally common non-associated chains. In a later genetic analysis, a missense DCLRE1C variant was associated with V-gene and J-gene trimming of TCR beta chains, and the association was replicated in an independent cohort. At a false discovery rate of 0.05, a later analysis linked around 17,000 TCR beta sequences to specific HLA alleles. In a later analysis, several top co-occurrence clusters were reported to appear linked to parvovirus B19, influenza, CMV and Epstein-Barr virus. Some IMGT-functional V segments, including TRBV6-2 and TRBV6-3, could not be told apart with the 87-base-pair reads, so those segments were excluded. Only TCR beta chains were sequenced in this cohort, and the absence of alpha or paired-chain data limited detectable features. When HLA alleles, especially DR and DQ, strongly co-occurred, TCR associations were difficult to assign to individual alleles. A cluster of highly shared sequence variants was judged likely to represent a technical artifact of the sequencing pipeline. In a later analysis, most CMV-associated TCR beta chains were found to appear HLA-restricted, with HLA associations seemingly driven largely by CMV exposure. Most TCR sequences were seen in very few donors, while some public TCRs were found in many individuals. Compared with the approximately 670-donor mean, donors in an Asian-associated ancestry cluster had fewer N-insertions in productive TCRs, according to a later genetic analysis. Correlated functional status among segregating V segments might be attributable to linkage disequilibrium, but an unknown experimental factor could not be ruled out. In an earlier analysis of 587 of the donors, most TCR beta V segments were observed in productive rearrangements about 90% or about 30% of the time, broadly matching IMGT annotations. Because some donors lacked HLA typing at each locus, the association tests relied only on the typed subset. Sequencing depth was assumed to be roughly uniform across donors in the presence/absence analyses, though that assumption may not hold. A further reported finding was that TCR beta sequences accurately predicted the HLA-A and HLA-B alleles for most subjects in the first cohort. About 15 rarely observed V segments, including chromosome 9 orphons, were excluded from the earlier analysis of some 590 of the donors because counts were too low. Immune exposure information for the cohort was limited to CMV serostatus. Cytomegalovirus status was reported to be diagnosed by the classifier with high specificity and sensitivity in both the original and validation cohorts.

The library was generated by the immunoSEQ multiplex PCR assay. For the multiplex PCR, a mixture combining 60 forward primers for TCR Vbeta segments and 13 reverse primers for TCR Jbeta segments was used. The CDR3 region of rearranged TCR beta genes was amplified from genomic DNA with a multiplex PCR assay. On the Illumina HiSeq System, the amplified TCR beta libraries were sequenced as 87-base-pair reads. As for the original processing: A later analysis tallied roughly 76 million unique TCR beta chains across the 550 to 850 repertoires, and about 10 million of those chains were shared by two or more donors. Raw reads were error-corrected and collapsed into unique sequences by a nearest-neighbor algorithm in which closely related sequences were merged to remove PCR and sequencing errors. Alignment of CDR3 sequences to IMGT reference sequences was used to assign V, D and J gene segments. For a sequence to be retained, a match of at least six nucleotides was required to both a V gene segment and a J gene segment. A rearrangement was called productive if the CDR3 had no stop codons and remained in frame with V and J, and every other rearrangement was called non-productive. CDR3 was defined according to IMGT convention as the region running from the second conserved V-encoded cysteine to the conserved J-encoded phenylalanine. In an earlier analysis of 550 to 650 of the donors, sequences lacking an unambiguous match to a single V gene segment were excluded. In an earlier analysis of a few hundred of the donors, V segments were called functional above 56.7% productive rearrangements and were called segregating when the between-donor standard deviation exceeded 5%. A statistical classification framework was developed to diagnose cytomegalovirus status using the catalog of TCR beta chain sequences. In a later analysis, V and J genes were assigned by comparing TCR nucleotide sequences against IMGT/GENE-DB human TR gene sequences. Using the TCRdist pipeline, a later analysis assigned CDR3 sequences along with most-parsimonious VDJ recombination scenarios. A later analysis defined each TCR beta chain by its CDR3 amino acid sequence plus V-gene family, and excluded reads lacking a unique V-gene family. To address suspected cross-contamination and a sequencing artifact, a later analysis removed some 620 highly shared, low-generation-probability nucleotide sequences. In a later analysis, a clonal expansion index for each public chain was calculated from normalized within-repertoire ranks of inferred template counts. In a later analysis, generation probabilities were computed with a VDJ recombination model fitted to out-of-frame rearrangements, and the resulting probabilities were checked against IGoR. A later analysis scored TCR-TCR, TCR-HLA and TCR-CMV co-occurrence with hypergeometric tests, applying a repertoire-size bias correction to TCR pairs. To estimate false discovery rates, a later analysis permuted the HLA or CMV assignments 20 times. In a later analysis, co-occurring TCRs were grouped with DBSCAN, and TCRdist sequence similarity was added when clustering was performed within HLA-allele-positive subsets. Co-occurrence clustering excluded repertoires with fewer than 30,000 or more than 120,000 public chains, plus five with anomalous nucleotide sharing. As stored in TCRdb, this immuneACCESS dataset retains in-frame rearrangements with V and J assigned. A fraction of the clones does not appear; measured against another copy, unresolved V genes explain less than half of the discrepancy, and the remainder lacks a known reason. The D gene and trimming were derived from the DNA, and the V and J assignments and clone size from that table. The sample records roughly 59,000 clones, around 68% of which are singletons. About a sixth of the sample is taken by the ten largest.

In total, 500 to 700 healthy bone marrow donors made up the cohort. At the time of sampling, all cohort members were nominally healthy, though unrecorded immune exposures were likely present. The donor tested CMV seropositive, placing the donor among the approximately 310 seropositive members of the cohort. Every donor gave a peripheral blood sample, and the peripheral blood mononuclear cells from that sample were used for TCR beta sequencing. Genomic DNA was extracted from the blood cell samples with the Qiagen DNeasy Blood Extraction Kit. The CDR3 spans 12 residues, from the cysteine through the phenylalanine. The entry retains the CDR3 DNA only, 36 bases that are in frame from base 1. For CDR1 and CDR2, the germline V gene lists MNHNS and SASEGT. V is cut by 4 bases and J by 11 bases, and the space between the germline ends is 9 bases. Concerning this clone itself: What this receptor recognizes is not known. No much larger clonotype is one base removed from it; base qualities were not supplied.

The sample taken for sequencing was PBMCs. This TCR was sampled from a man aged 40-50 years in good health and CMV-seropositive. The rearrangement combines TRBV6-1 with TRBJ1-6, with the D gene not clear enough to name. The sequence in DNA is TGTGCCAGCAGTGGCAGTCTCGCACCCCTCCACTTT. Protein translation: CASSGSLAPLHF.